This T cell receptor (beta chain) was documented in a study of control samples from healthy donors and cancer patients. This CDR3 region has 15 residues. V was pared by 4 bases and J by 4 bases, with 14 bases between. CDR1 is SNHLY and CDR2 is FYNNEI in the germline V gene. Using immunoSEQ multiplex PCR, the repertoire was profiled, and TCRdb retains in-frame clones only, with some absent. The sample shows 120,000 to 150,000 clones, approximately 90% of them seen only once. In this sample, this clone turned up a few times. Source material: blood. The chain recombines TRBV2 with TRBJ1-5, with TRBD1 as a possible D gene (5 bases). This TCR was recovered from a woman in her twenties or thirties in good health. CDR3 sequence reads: CASSVSGVSNQPQHF. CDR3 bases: TGTGCCAGCAGTGTCTCGGGGGTGAGTAATCAGCCCCAGCATTTT.